The TCR beta chain under discussion was sequenced for a study of OX40 agonist ivuxolimab in advanced cancers. Across the study: Patients received the agonistic anti-OX40 (CD134) antibody ivuxolimab. People who had prior anti-PD-1, anti-PD-L1 or anti-CTLA-4 therapy could take part, and under 50% had some. Findings and limits, study-wide: In the 0.1 to 3.0 mg/kg range, CD4+ and CD8+ blood T cells had expanded clonally by week 6. In general, CD8+ T cells held more expanded clones than CD4+ did, on average.

This CDR3 contains 13 residues. Germline V lookup: CDR1 SGHRS, CDR2 YFSETQ. V lost 4 bases and J 2 bases, leaving 10 bases between the germline ends. Data came from immunoSEQ multiplex PCR; TCRdb stores just in-frame clones and leaves some out. The data contain about 3,500 clones, around 70% of them singletons. In the case of this clone: Its target is not known.

This chain connects TRBV5-1 to TRBJ2-7; no definite D call. Material: CD4+ or CD8+ T cells sorted from blood, obtained in a trial of the OX40 agonist ivuxolimab. The receptor comes from an adult with an advanced solid tumor such as melanoma, head and neck, liver or kidney cancer. CDR3 nucleotide sequence: TGCGCCAGCAGCCCAGCCCCCGCCTACGAGCAGTACTTC. This codes for CASSPAPAYEQYF.